This passage covers 3 T cell receptor beta chains from one sample sequenced in a study of early stage breast cancer tumors. The assay was immunoSEQ multiplex PCR, and TCRdb's table has in-frame clones only and misses some. The table has thousands of clones, just under 70% seen once. The sequenced sample consisted of normal breast tissue next to the tumor. These receptors were obtained from a person aged 55-75 years with breast cancer.

This clone was counted only a few times. This CDR3 is CARLTGGYEQYF. The CDR3 DNA reads as TGTGCCCGACTAACAGGGGGCTACGAGCAGTACTTC. The chain is built from TRBV6-1 and TRBJ2-7; 8 nucleotides line up with TRBD1. CDR1 and CDR2 (germline): MNHNS, SASEGT. This CDR3 region has 12 residues. Trimming removed 11 bases from V and 3 bases from J; junction bases left unmatched: 6.

This chain joins TRBV19 and TRBJ2-5, with 10 bases identical to TRBD2. The CDR3 totals 17 residues. V shed 5 bases and J 1 base; nucleotides not matched to a gene: 10. Germline assignment: CDR1 LNHDA and CDR2 SQIVND (reference sequence). As DNA, the CDR3 is TGTGCCAGTAGTCTCGGGGCACTAGCGGGGTTCCAAGAGACCCAGTACTTC. Amino acid sequence: CASSLGALAGFQETQYF.

V and J are TRBV5-1 and TRBJ1-6; 7 positions match TRBD1. The V segment lost 6 bases and the J segment 9 bases; nucleotides outside the gene matches: 9. The CDR3 extends over 14 amino acids. Per the germline V gene, CDR1 is SGHRS and CDR2 is YFSETQ. CDR3 bases: TGCGCCAGCACCCTAGACAGGGAGAGTTCACCCCTCCACTTT. Its protein is CASTLDRESSPLHF.